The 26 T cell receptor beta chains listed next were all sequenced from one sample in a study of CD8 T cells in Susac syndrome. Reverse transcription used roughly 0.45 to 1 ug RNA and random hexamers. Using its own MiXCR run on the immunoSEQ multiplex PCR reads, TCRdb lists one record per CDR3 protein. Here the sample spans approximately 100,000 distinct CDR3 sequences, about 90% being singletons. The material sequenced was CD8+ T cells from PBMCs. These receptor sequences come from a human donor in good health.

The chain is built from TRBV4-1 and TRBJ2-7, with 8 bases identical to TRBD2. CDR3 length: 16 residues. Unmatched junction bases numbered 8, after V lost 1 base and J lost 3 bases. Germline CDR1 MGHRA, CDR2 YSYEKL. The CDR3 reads CASSQGKGLVLYEQYF. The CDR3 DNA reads TGCGCCAGCAGCCAAGGGAAGGGACTAGTTCTCTACGAGCAGTACTTC.

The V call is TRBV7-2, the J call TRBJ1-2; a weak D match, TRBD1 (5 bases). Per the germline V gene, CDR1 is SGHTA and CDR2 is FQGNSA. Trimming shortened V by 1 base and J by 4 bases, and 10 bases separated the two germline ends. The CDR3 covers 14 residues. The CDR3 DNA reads TGTGCCAGCAGCTTAGATCTGGGACCCTATGGCTACACCTTC. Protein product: CASSLDLGPYGYTF.

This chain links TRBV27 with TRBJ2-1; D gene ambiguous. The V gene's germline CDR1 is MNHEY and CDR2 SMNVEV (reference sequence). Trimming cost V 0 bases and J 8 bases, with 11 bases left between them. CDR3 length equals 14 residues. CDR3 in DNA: TGTGCCAGCAGTTTATCGTTCTTTATCCATGAGCAGTTCTTC. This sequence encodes CASSLSFFIHEQFF.

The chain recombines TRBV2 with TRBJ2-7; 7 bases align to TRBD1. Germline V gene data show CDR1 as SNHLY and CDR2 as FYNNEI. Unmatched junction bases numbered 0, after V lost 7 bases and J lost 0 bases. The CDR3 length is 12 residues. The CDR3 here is CASTGGSYEQYF. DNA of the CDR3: TGTGCCAGCACAGGGGGCTCCTACGAGCAGTACTTC.

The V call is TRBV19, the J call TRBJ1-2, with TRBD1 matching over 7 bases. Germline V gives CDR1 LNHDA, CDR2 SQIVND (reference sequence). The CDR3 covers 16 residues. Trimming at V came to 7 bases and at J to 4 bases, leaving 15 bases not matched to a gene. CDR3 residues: CASNGDRSPYGYGYTF. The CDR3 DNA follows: TGTGCCAGTAACGGGGACAGAAGTCCTTACGGCTATGGCTACACCTTC.

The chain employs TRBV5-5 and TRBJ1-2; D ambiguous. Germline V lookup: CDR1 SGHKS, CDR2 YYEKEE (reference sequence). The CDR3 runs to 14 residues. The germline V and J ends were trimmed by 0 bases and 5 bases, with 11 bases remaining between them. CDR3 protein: CASSLEATSYGYTF. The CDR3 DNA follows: TGTGCCAGCAGCTTGGAGGCCACCTCTTATGGCTACACCTTC.

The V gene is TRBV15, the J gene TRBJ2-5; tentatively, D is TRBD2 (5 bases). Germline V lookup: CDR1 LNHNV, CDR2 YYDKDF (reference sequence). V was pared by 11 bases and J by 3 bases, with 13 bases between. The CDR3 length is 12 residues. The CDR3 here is CAAGRGKETQYF. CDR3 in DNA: TGTGCCGCAGGTCGGGGAAAAGAGACCCAGTACTTC.

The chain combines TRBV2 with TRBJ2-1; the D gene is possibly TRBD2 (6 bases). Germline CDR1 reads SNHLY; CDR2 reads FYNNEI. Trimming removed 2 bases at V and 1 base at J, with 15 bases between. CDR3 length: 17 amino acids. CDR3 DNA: TGTGCCAGCAGTGAAAGTCCCCTCGGGGGATCCTACAATGAGCAGTTCTTC. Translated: CASSESPLGGSYNEQFF.

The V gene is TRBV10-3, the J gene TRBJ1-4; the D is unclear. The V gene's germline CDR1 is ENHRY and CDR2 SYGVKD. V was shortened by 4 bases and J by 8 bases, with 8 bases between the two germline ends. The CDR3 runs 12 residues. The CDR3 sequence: CAISAPNEKLFF. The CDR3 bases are TGTGCCATCAGTGCCCCCAACGAAAAACTGTTTTTT.

This CDR3 reads CASSTTRSNPSYEQYF. The CDR3 DNA sequence: TGTGCCAGCAGCACCACACGTTCCAACCCCTCCTACGAGCAGTACTTC. The chain recombines TRBV9 with TRBJ2-7, with unresolved D. The V end was cut by 4 bases, the J end by 0 bases, with 17 bases between. Germline assignment: CDR1 SGDLS and CDR2 YYNGEE. The CDR3 is 16 residues long.

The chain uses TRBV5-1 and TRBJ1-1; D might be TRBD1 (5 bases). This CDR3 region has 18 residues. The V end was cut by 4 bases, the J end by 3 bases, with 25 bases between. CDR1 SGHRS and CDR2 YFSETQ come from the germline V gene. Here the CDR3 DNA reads TGCGCCAGCAGCCCCGCATGGGGATCGGCAGGGCGAGACACTGAAGCTTTCTTT. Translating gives CASSPAWGSAGRDTEAFF.

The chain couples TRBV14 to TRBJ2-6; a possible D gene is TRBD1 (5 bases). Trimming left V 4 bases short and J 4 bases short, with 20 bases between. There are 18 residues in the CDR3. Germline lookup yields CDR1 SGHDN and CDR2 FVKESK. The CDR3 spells CASSPNQGTWVGANVLTF. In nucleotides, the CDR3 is TGTGCCAGCAGCCCTAACCAGGGAACGTGGGTGGGGGCCAACGTCCTGACTTTC.

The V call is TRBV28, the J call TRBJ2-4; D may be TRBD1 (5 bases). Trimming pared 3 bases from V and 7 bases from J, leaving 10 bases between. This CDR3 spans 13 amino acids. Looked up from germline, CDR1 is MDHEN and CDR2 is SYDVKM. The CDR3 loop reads CASSLAGPNIQYF. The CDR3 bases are TGTGCCAGCAGTTTGGCAGGGCCGAACATTCAGTACTTC.

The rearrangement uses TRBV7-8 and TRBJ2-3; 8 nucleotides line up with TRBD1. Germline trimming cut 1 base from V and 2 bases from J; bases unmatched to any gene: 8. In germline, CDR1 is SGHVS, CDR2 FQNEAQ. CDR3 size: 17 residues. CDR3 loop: CASSLVGQGRTTDTQYF. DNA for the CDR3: TGTGCCAGCAGCTTAGTTGGACAGGGTAGAACCACAGATACGCAGTATTTT.

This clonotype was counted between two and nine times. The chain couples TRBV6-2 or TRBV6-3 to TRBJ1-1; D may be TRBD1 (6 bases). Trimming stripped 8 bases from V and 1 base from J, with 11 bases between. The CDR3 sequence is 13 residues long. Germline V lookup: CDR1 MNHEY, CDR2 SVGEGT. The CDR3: CASSGQTNTEAFF. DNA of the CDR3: TGTGCCAGCTCCGGACAGACGAACACTGAAGCTTTCTTT.

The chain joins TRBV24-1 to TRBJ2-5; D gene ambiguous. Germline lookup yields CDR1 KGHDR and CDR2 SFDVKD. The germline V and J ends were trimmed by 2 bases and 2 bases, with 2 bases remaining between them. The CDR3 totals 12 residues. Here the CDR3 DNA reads TGTGCCACCAGTGATTCGCAAGAGACCCAGTACTTC. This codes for CATSDSQETQYF.

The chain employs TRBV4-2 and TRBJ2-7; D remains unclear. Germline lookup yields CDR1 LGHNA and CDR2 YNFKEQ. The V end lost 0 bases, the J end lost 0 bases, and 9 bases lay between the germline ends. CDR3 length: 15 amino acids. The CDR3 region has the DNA TGTGCCAGCAGCCAAGACGGGCAGAGCTCCTACGAGCAGTACTTC. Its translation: CASSQDGQSSYEQYF.

The CDR3 DNA follows: TGCAGTGCTAGAGATGGGGGGCTAGCGGGGGCCTACGGTCCCGAGCAGTTCTTC. It specifies CSARDGGLAGAYGPEQFF. The chain combines TRBV20-1 with TRBJ2-1, with 10 bases fitting TRBD2. Germline V lookup: CDR1 DFQATT, CDR2 SNEGSKA (reference sequence). The length of the CDR3 is 18 residues. J was trimmed by 10 bases and V by 0 bases; bases with no gene match: 18.

CDR3 nucleotides: TGTGCCAGCAGCCAAGCTGGGAAGACAGGCAATGGCTACACCTTC. Encoded protein: CASSQAGKTGNGYTF. This sequence joins TRBV3-1 and TRBJ1-2; D perhaps matches TRBD1 (6 bases). Germline V lookup: CDR1 LGHDT, CDR2 YNNKEL (reference sequence). This CDR3 spans 15 amino acids. V dropped 1 base and J dropped 6 bases, with 15 bases sitting between them.

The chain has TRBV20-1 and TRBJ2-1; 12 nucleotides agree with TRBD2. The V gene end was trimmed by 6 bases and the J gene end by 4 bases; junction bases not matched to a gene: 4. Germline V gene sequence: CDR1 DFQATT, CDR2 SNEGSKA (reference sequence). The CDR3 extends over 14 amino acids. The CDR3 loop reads CSADGLAGYNEQFF. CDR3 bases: TGCAGTGCCGACGGACTAGCGGGGTACAATGAGCAGTTCTTC.

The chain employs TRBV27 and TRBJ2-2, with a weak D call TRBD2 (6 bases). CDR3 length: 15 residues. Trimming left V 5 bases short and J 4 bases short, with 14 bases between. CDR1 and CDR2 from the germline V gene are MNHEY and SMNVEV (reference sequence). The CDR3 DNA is TGTGCCAGCAGTCTCGTGGGGGGAGGCACCGGGGAGCTGTTTTTT. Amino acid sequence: CASSLVGGGTGELFF.

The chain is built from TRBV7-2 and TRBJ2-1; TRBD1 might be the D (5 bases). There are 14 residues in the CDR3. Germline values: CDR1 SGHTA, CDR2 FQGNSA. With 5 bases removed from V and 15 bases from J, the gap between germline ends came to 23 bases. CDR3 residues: CASSPLWENQGVFF. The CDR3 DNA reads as TGTGCCAGCAGCCCGCTCTGGGAAAACCAGGGTGTGTTCTTC.

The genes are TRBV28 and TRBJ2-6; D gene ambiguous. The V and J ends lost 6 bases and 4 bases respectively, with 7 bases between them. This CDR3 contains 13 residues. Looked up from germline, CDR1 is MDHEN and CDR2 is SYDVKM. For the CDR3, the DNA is TGTGCCAGCAGGGGCCCCGGGGCCAACGTCCTGACTTTC. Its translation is CASRGPGANVLTF.

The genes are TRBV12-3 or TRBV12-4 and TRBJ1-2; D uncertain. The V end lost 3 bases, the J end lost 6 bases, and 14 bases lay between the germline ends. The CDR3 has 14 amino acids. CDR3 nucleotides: TGTGCCAGCAGTTTGGGTCAGATTTATCATGGCTACACCTTC. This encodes CASSLGQIYHGYTF.

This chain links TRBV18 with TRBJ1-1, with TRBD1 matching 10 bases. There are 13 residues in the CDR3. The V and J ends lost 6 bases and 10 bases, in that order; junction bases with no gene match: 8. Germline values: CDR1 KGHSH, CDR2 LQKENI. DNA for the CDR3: TGTGCCAGCTCTGGGACAGGGGTTTCTTCAGCTTTCTTT. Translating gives CASSGTGVSSAFF.

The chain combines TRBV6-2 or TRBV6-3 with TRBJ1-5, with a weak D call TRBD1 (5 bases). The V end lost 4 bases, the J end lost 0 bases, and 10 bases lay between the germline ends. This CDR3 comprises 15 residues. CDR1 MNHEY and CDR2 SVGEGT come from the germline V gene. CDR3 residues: CASSLPRDSNQPQHF. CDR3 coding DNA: TGTGCCAGCAGTTTACCCAGGGATAGCAATCAGCCCCAGCATTTT.